This entry lists 20 T cell receptor beta chains sequenced from one sample in a study of blood T cell repertoires in COVID-19. Produced via immunoSEQ multiplex PCR; TCRdb's table is partial and in-frame only. The sample has tens of thousands of clones; approximately 88% are singletons. The sequenced sample consisted of peripheral blood. These receptors came from a man between 50 and 59 years old with COVID-19, enrolled during active disease.

The J gene is TRBJ1-2, the V gene TRBV9; 9 nucleotides line up with TRBD1. The CDR3 totals 14 residues. CDR1 SGDLS and CDR2 YYNGEE come from the germline V gene. The junction had 7 bases not matched to a gene; V was cut back by 4 bases and J by 6 bases. For the CDR3, the DNA is TGTGCCAGCAGCCCGCGGACAGGGGCAGATGGCTACACCTTC. It yields the protein CASSPRTGADGYTF.

A single count supports this clone. This chain links TRBV7-3 with TRBJ1-5, with D maybe TRBD1 (5 bases). The germline V and J ends were trimmed by 5 bases and 4 bases, with 12 bases remaining between them. CDR3 length: 14 amino acids. The V gene's germline CDR1 is SGHTA and CDR2 FQGTGA. CDR3 bases: TGTGCCAGCAGCCTCACGGGGGGAAATCAGCCCCAGCATTTT. This sequence encodes CASSLTGGNQPQHF. Full variable domain (outside the CDR3, taken from reference TRBV7-3 and TRBJ1-5): GAGVSQTPSNKVTEKGKYVELRCDPISGHTALYWYRQSLGQGPEFLIYFQGTGAADDSGLPNDRFFAVRPEGSVSTLKIQRTERGDSAVYLCASSLTGGNQPQHFGDGTRLSIL.

This chain links TRBV28 with TRBJ1-4; 10 bases fit TRBD1. The CDR3 spans 14 residues. Germline lookup yields CDR1 MDHEN and CDR2 SYDVKM. Trimming cost V 6 bases and J 5 bases; bases outside gene matches: 3. CDR3 amino acids: CASSLTGGNEKLFF. The CDR3 bases are TGTGCCAGCAGCTTGACAGGGGGCAATGAAAAACTGTTTTTT.

The V gene is TRBV6-5, the J gene TRBJ1-1; no definite D call. Germline V gene lookup returns CDR1 MNHEY and CDR2 SVGAGI. Deletions cut 0 bases from V and 4 bases from J, with 12 bases between. CDR3 length equals 15 residues. Here the CDR3 reads CASSYSTGLSTEAFF. The CDR3, as DNA: TGTGCCAGCAGTTACTCGACGGGGTTGAGCACTGAAGCTTTCTTT.

V and J are TRBV11-3 and TRBJ2-7; D not resolved. Germline CDR1 SGHNT, CDR2 YENEEA. The CDR3 runs 15 residues. The germline V and J ends were trimmed by 5 bases and 3 bases, with 17 bases remaining between them. Here the CDR3 DNA reads TGTGCCAGCAGCCCCAGGTTCAGGATGCGCTACGAGCAGTACTTC. Protein: CASSPRFRMRYEQYF.

This chain uses TRBV10-3 with TRBJ1-3; 7 positions agree with TRBD1. Trimming took 10 bases from V and 0 from J; bases not matched to a gene: 9. Looked up from germline, CDR1 is ENHRY and CDR2 is SYGVKD. The CDR3 runs 15 residues. The CDR3 spells CATTTGISSGNTIYF. The CDR3 DNA follows: TGTGCCACCACGACAGGGATAAGCTCTGGAAACACCATATATTTT.

The chain recombines TRBV19 with TRBJ2-1, with unresolved D. Germline CDR1 LNHDA, CDR2 SQIVND (reference sequence). V was trimmed by 4 bases and J by 3 bases, leaving 10 bases between them. This CDR3 has 14 amino acids. The CDR3 region is CASSRAGFYNEQFF. The CDR3 region has the DNA TGTGCCAGTAGTAGGGCAGGTTTCTACAATGAGCAGTTCTTC.

This chain links TRBV5-1 with TRBJ2-5; no definite D call. Germline V gene lookup returns CDR1 SGHRS and CDR2 YFSETQ. CDR3 length: 13 amino acids. Trimming took off 0 bases at V and 5 bases at J, with 8 bases between the two ends. The CDR3 sequence is CASSLGLWETQYF. The CDR3 DNA sequence: TGCGCCAGCAGCTTGGGTCTATGGGAGACCCAGTACTTC.

This clone was seen only a few times. V is TRBV6-4 and J is TRBJ1-1; 9 bases align to TRBD1. V was pared by 6 bases and J by 7 bases, with 9 bases of the junction left unmatched. Germline CDR1 MRHNA, CDR2 SNTAGT. This CDR3 region has 14 residues. CDR3 coding DNA: TGTGCCAGCAGCGCAACTCCGGGACAGGGTGAAGCTTTCTTT. It encodes CASSATPGQGEAFF.

The genes are TRBV9 and TRBJ1-3; 7 bases map to TRBD1. The CDR3 is 16 residues long. After removal of 3 bases from V and 0 bases from J, the junction contained 6 bases not matched to a gene. Germline loops: CDR1 SGDLS, CDR2 YYNGEE. The CDR3 sequence is CASSDRQGVSGNTIYF. The CDR3, as DNA: TGTGCCAGCAGCGACCGACAGGGTGTCTCTGGAAACACCATATATTTT.

V is TRBV19 and J is TRBJ2-3, with TRBD2 as a possible D gene (6 bases). Germline assignment: CDR1 LNHDA and CDR2 SQIVND (reference sequence). The CDR3 spans 13 residues. V was cut by 5 bases and J by 8 bases, with 14 bases left in between. The CDR3 bases are TGTGCCAGTAGTTCCCATTCGGGAGTTACGCAGTATTTT. Its translation: CASSSHSGVTQYF.

The V call is TRBV21-1, the J call TRBJ2-1; the table assigns TRBD2, which was not confirmed against the DNA. TRBV21-1 is a documented pseudogene. The CDR3 consists of 16 residues. CDR3 region: CASSTLFGGTFNEQFF. The CDR3 coding sequence is TGTGCCAGCAGCACCCTTTTCGGGGGAACTTTCAATGAGCAGTTCTTC.

The gene calls are TRBV28 and TRBJ1-4, with no clear D. The CDR3 spans 13 residues. Germline V lookup: CDR1 MDHEN, CDR2 SYDVKM. The V end was cut by 7 bases, the J end by 8 bases, with 14 bases between. For the CDR3, the DNA is TGTGCCAGCAATTCCGGGATGAGAGAAAAACTGTTTTTT. Its translation: CASNSGMREKLFF.

The chain is built from TRBV3-1 (or the pseudogene TRBV3-2) and TRBJ1-6; 7 positions match TRBD1. Germline CDR1 LGHDT, CDR2 YNNKEL (reference sequence). With V trimmed by 5 bases and J by 7 bases, 8 bases remained unmatched. The length of the CDR3 is 15 residues. The CDR3: CASSSPRGSNSPLHF. Here the CDR3 DNA reads TGTGCCAGCAGCTCTCCCAGGGGGAGCAATTCACCCCTCCACTTT.

This chain uses TRBV28 with TRBJ2-6; 7 positions match TRBD1. Per germline, CDR1 MDHEN and CDR2 SYDVKM. The CDR3 consists of 18 residues. V shed 1 base and J 0 bases; nucleotides not matched to a gene: 6. CDR3 protein: CASSLYGTAYSGANVLTF. DNA of the CDR3: TGTGCCAGCAGTTTATACGGGACAGCATACTCTGGGGCCAACGTCCTGACTTTC.

CDR3 DNA sequence: TGCGCCAGCAGCTCGACAGGGTTGGGCAATCAGCCCCAGCATTTT. It is translated as CASSSTGLGNQPQHF. J is TRBJ1-5 and V is TRBV5-1; 7 bases map to TRBD1. This CDR3 is 15 amino acids long. The V segment lost 3 bases and the J segment 2 bases; nucleotides outside the gene matches: 5. Germline lookup yields CDR1 SGHRS and CDR2 YFSETQ.

The chain has TRBV28 and TRBJ1-6; tentatively, D is TRBD1 (5 bases). CDR3 length equals 16 residues. Germline V gene lookup returns CDR1 MDHEN and CDR2 SYDVKM. V gave up 3 bases and J gave up 10 bases, with 19 bases separating them. This chain's CDR3 is CASSFPASLRASPLHF. CDR3 nucleotides: TGTGCCAGCAGTTTCCCGGCCTCCCTCAGGGCGTCACCCCTCCACTTT.

V usage is TRBV10-3 and J usage is TRBJ2-3; D is possibly TRBD1 (6 bases). This CDR3 region has 14 residues. The V gene lost 10 bases and the J gene lost 1 base, with 15 bases spanning the gap. CDR1 is ENHRY, CDR2 SYGVKD, per germline. CDR3 DNA sequence: TGTGCCACGGGGACAAGGCCCCGCACAGATACGCAGTATTTT. It is translated as CATGTRPRTDTQYF.

This clone was seen repeatedly, ten times or more. The chain joins TRBV6-5 to TRBJ1-5; 9 bases line up with TRBD1. CDR1 and CDR2 (germline): MNHEY, SVGAGI. CDR3 length equals 14 residues. Trimming took 5 bases from V and 5 from J; bases not matched to a gene: 4. The CDR3 sequence is CASSTRTGDQPQHF. The CDR3 nucleotides read TGTGCCAGCAGTACGCGGACAGGGGATCAGCCCCAGCATTTT.

This chain joins TRBV30 and TRBJ1-5, with 9 nucleotides matching TRBD1. The CDR3 length is 14 residues. Trimming cost V 3 bases and J 6 bases; bases outside gene matches: 6. Germline V CDR1 and CDR2: GTSNPN, SVGIG (reference sequence). The CDR3 region has the DNA TGTGCCTGGAGCCCGGACAGGGGCGGTCAGCCCCAGCATTTT. It is translated as CAWSPDRGGQPQHF.